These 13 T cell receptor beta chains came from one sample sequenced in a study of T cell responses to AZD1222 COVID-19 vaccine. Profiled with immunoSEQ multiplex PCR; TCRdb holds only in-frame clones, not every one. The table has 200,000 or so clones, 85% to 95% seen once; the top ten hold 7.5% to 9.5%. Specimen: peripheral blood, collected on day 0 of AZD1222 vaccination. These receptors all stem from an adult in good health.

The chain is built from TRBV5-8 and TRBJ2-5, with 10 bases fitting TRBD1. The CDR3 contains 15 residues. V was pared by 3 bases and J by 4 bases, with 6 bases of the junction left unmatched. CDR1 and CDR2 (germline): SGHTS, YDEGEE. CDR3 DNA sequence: TGTGCCAGCAGCTATCCGGGACAGGGGATAGAGACCCAGTACTTC. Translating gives CASSYPGQGIETQYF.

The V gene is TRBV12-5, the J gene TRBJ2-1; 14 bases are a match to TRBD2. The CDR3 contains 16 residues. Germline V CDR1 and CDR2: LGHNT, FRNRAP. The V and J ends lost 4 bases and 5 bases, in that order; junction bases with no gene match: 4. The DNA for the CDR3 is TGTGCTAGTGGTTCGGGACTAGCGGGAGATCACAATGAGCAGTTCTTC. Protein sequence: CASGSGLAGDHNEQFF. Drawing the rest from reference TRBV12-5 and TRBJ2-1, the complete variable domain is DARVTQTPRHKVTEMGQEVTMRCQPILGHNTVFWYRQTMMQGLELLAYFRNRAPLDDSGMPKDRFSAEMPDATLATLKIQPSEPRDSAVYFCASGSGLAGDHNEQFFGPGTRLTVL.

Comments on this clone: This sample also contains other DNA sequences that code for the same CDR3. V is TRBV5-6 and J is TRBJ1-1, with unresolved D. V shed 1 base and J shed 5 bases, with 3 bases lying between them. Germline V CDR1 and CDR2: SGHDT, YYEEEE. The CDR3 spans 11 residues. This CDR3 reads CASSLRTEAFF. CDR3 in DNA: TGTGCCAGCAGCTTGAGGACTGAAGCTTTCTTT.

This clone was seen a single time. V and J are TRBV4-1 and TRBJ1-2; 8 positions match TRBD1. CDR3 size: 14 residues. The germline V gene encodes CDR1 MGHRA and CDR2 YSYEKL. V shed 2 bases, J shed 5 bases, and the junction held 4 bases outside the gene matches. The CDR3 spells CASSQPGGTYGYTF. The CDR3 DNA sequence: TGCGCCAGCAGCCAACCAGGGGGCACTTATGGCTACACCTTC.

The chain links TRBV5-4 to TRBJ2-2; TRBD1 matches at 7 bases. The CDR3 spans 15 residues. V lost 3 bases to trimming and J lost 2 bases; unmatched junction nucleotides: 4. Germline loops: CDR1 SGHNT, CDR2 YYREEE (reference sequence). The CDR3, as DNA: TGTGCCAGCAGCTCGACAGGGCCAAACACCGGGGAGCTGTTTTTT. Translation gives CASSSTGPNTGELFF. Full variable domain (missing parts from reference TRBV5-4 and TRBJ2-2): ETGVTQSPTHLIKTRGQQVTLRCSSQSGHNTVSWYQQALGQGPQFIFQYYREEENGRGNFPPRFSGLQFPNYSSELNVNALELDDSALYLCASSSTGPNTGELFFGEGSRLTVL.

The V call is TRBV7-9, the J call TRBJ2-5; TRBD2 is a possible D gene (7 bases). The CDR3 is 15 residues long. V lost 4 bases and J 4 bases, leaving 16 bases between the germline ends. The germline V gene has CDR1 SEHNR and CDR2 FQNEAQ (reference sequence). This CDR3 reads CASSSSRGGVETQYF. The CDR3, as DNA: TGTGCCAGCAGCTCCTCCAGGGGAGGGGTAGAGACCCAGTACTTC.

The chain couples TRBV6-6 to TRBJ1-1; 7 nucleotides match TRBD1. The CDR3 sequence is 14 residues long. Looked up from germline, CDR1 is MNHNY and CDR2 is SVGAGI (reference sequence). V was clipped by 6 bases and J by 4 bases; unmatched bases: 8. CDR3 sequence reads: CASRPPGGSTEAFF. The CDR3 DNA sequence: TGTGCCAGCAGGCCCCCAGGGGGAAGCACTGAAGCTTTCTTT.

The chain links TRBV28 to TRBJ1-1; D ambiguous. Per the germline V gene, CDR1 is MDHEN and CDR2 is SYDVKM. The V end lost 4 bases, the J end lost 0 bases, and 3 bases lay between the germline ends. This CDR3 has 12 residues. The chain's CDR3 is CASSSVNTEAFF. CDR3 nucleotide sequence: TGTGCCAGCAGTTCGGTGAACACTGAAGCTTTCTTT.

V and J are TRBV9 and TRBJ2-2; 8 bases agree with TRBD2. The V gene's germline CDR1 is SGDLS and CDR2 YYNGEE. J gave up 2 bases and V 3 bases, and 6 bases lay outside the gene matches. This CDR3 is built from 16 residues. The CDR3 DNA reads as TGTGCCAGCAGCGCCCCCGGGGGGGTTAACACCGGGGAGCTGTTTTTT. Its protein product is CASSAPGGVNTGELFF. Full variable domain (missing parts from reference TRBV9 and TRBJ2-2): DSGVTQTPKHLITATGQRVTLRCSPRSGDLSVYWYQQSLDQGLQFLIQYYNGEERAKGNILERFSAQQFPDLHSELNLSSLELGDSALYFCASSAPGGVNTGELFFGEGSRLTVL.

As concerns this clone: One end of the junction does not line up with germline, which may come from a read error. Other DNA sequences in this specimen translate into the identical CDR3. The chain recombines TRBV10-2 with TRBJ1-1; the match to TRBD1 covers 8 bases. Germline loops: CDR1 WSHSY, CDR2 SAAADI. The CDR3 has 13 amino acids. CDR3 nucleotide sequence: TGCGCCAGCAGCGCAGGGGGCTGGGCTGAAGCCTTCTTT. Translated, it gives CASSAGGWAEAFF.

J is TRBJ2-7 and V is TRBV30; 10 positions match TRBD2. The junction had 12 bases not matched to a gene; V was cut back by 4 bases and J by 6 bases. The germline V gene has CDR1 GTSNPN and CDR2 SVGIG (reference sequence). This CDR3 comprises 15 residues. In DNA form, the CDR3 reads TGTGCCTGGACCCAGAGAGCGGGAGGGCCGGGCGAGCAGTACTTC. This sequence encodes CAWTQRAGGPGEQYF.

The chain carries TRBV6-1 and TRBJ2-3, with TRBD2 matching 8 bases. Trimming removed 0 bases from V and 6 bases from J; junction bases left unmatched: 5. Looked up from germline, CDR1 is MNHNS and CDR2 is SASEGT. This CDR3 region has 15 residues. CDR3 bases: TGTGCCAGCAGTGAAGCGAGCGGGGGATGGGATACGCAGTATTTT. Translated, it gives CASSEASGGWDTQYF.

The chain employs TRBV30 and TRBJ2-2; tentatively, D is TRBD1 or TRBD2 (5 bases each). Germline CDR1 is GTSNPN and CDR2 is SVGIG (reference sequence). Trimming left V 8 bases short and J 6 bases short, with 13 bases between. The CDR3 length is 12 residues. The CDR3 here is CATGAEPGELFF. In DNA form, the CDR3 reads TGTGCCACCGGGGCCGAGCCCGGGGAGCTGTTTTTT.